This T cell receptor (beta chain) is drawn from a study of vaccination and CD4 T cells after COVID-19. As to this clonotype: Its target is unknown.

Per germline, CDR1 ENHRY and CDR2 SYGVKD. V was cut by 4 bases and J by 4 bases, with 13 bases left in between. The CDR3 loop spans 14 amino acids. Once obtained from cultured CD4+ T cells, the DNA was sequenced using the Oncomine TCR Beta short-read assay. A single record per CDR3 protein comes from TCRdb applying MiXCR to the PCR reads. The table has approximately 18,000 distinct CDR3 sequences, 40% to 50% seen once; the top ten hold over 20%. The study, taken as a whole, reports: Among convalescent patients, a median around 85% of reactive clones emerged only after vaccination. SARS-CoV-2-reactive clonotypes rose nonsignificantly, with the median going from roughly 19 to 38.

Specified time point: late sampling 161 to 241 days after vaccination in a few convalescent patients. Treatment in this sample: roughly ten-day PBMC culture with coronavirus spike peptide pools or control peptides (ViraFEST assay). First, ViraFEST expanded antigen-specific T cells with peptide pools, and next it sequenced the TCRs. The TCR originated in a human donor who had recovered from COVID-19. Source: CD4+ T cells from blood, cultured in vitro, taken about 7 months after SARS-CoV-2 vaccination. This chain uses TRBV10-3 with TRBJ2-5; D may be TRBD1 or TRBD2 (5 bases each). CDR3 bases: TGTGCCATCAGTGGATCAGGGAGTGGAGAGACCCAGTACTTC. Translation gives CAISGSGSGETQYF.